Below, 21 T cell receptor beta chains from the same sample are listed, as sequenced in a study of T-cell memory formation after mild COVID-19. TCRdb called the 5' RACE reads again in MiXCR, with one record for every CDR3 protein. Here the sample spans roughly 350,000 distinct CDR3 sequences, around 21% being singletons. Sequencing was performed on PBMCs or a T cell subset sorted from them (not recorded which). The source of these receptors is an adult woman who had mild COVID-19 (a few samples of this study predate the infection). Cell type and time point are not known.

The chain combines TRBV6-5 with TRBJ2-7; 8 bases match TRBD1. Germline V gives CDR1 MNHEY, CDR2 SVGAGI. Losses at the gene ends were 5 bases for V and 1 base for J; bases not matched to a gene: 7. The CDR3 is 15 residues long. CDR3 amino acids: CASSPGQVNSYEQYF. CDR3 DNA: TGTGCCAGCAGTCCGGGACAGGTGAATTCCTACGAGCAGTACTTC.

CDR3 region: CATSRDRAPVSDTQYF. The DNA of the CDR3 is TGTGCCACCAGCAGAGATCGAGCCCCGGTGTCCGATACGCAGTATTTT. The rearrangement links TRBV15 to TRBJ2-3; D is undetermined. Germline-derived CDR1 and CDR2 are LNHNV and YYDKDF (reference sequence). This CDR3 is 16 amino acids long. Trimming took off 0 bases at V and 6 bases at J, with 16 bases between the two ends. Combining the CDR3 with reference TRBV15 and TRBJ2-3 gives the whole variable domain DAMVIQNPRYQVTQFGKPVTLSCSQTLNHNVMYWYQQKSSQAPKLLFHYYDKDFNNEADTPDNFQSRRPNTSFCFLDIRSPGLGDTAMYLCATSRDRAPVSDTQYFGPGTRLTVL.

Only a few counts were recorded for this clonotype. V usage is TRBV7-6 and J usage is TRBJ2-7, with unresolved D. V lost 0 bases, J lost 4 bases, and 10 bases lay in between. The CDR3 consists of 14 residues. Germline V gives CDR1 SGHVS, CDR2 FNYEAQ. The CDR3 coding sequence is TGTGCCAGCAGCTTAGCCGCCCGGCAATACGAGCAGTACTTC. This gives the protein CASSLAARQYEQYF. Looking up the rest from reference TRBV7-6 and TRBJ2-7 gives the full variable domain: GAGVSQSPRYKVTKRGQDVALRCDPISGHVSLYWYRQALGQGPEFLTYFNYEAQQDKSGLPNDRFSAERPEGSISTLTIQRTEQRDSAMYRCASSLAARQYEQYFGPGTRLTVT.

This clonotype was detected only a few times. The V and J genes are TRBV27 and TRBJ2-3; D might be TRBD2 (6 bases). Looked up from germline, CDR1 is MNHEY and CDR2 is SMNVEV (reference sequence). This CDR3 has 16 residues. The ends were cut back, 4 bases at V and 0 bases at J, with 14 bases in the middle. Here the CDR3 DNA reads TGTGCCAGCAGTTCTCATCGGCGGGGCAGCACAGATACGCAGTATTTT. Amino acids: CASSSHRRGSTDTQYF.

The rearrangement joins TRBV5-1 to TRBJ2-1; 11 bases line up with TRBD2. Germline V gene lookup returns CDR1 SGHRS and CDR2 YFSETQ. The CDR3 consists of 14 residues. The V and J ends lost 3 bases and 9 bases, in that order; junction bases with no gene match: 5. Here the CDR3 reads CASSSTSGSGEQFF. For the CDR3, the DNA is TGCGCCAGCAGCTCCACTAGCGGGAGTGGTGAGCAGTTCTTC.

The sample holds a few counts of this clonotype. The J gene is TRBJ2-3, the V gene TRBV11-2, with D perhaps TRBD2 (5 bases). V was trimmed by 10 bases and J by 2 bases, leaving 16 bases between them. The CDR3 length is 14 residues. CDR1 and CDR2 (germline): SGHAT, FQNNGV. The CDR3 DNA reads TGTGCCACCCAGAGGGTAGGGTTCACAGATACGCAGTATTTT. It codes for CATQRVGFTDTQYF.

This chain joins TRBV27 and TRBJ2-7; 7 bases are shared with TRBD2. Germline V gene lookup returns CDR1 MNHEY and CDR2 SMNVEV (reference sequence). The CDR3 sequence is 15 residues long. The ends lost 6 bases at V and 0 bases at J; junction bases unmatched: 8. CDR3 coding DNA: TGTGCCAGCAGATTGTCTAGCGGAAGCTCCTACGAGCAGTACTTC. Translated, it gives CASRLSSGSSYEQYF.

V usage is TRBV20-1 and J usage is TRBJ2-1, with 11 bases aligning to TRBD2. CDR3 size: 15 residues. CDR1 and CDR2 (germline): DFQATT, SNEGSKA (reference sequence). V shed 3 bases, J shed 9 bases, and the junction held 10 bases outside the gene matches. The CDR3 loop is CSASLTSGRIGEQFF. The CDR3 DNA reads TGCAGTGCTAGCCTAACTAGCGGGAGAATCGGTGAGCAGTTCTTC.

The chain carries TRBV4-3 and TRBJ1-1; D may be TRBD1 (5 bases). V was pared by 0 bases and J by 4 bases, with 12 bases between. From germline, CDR1 is LGHNA and CDR2 YSLEER. CDR3 length: 15 amino acids. DNA of the CDR3: TGCGCCAGCAGCCAAGATCTGGGGGACGGCACTGAAGCTTTCTTT. Translation gives CASSQDLGDGTEAFF.

This clonotype has only a few counts. This sequence joins TRBV19 and TRBJ2-7, with 7 bases matching TRBD1. The germline V gene encodes CDR1 LNHDA and CDR2 SQIVND (reference sequence). The CDR3 is 14 residues long. The junction had 4 bases not matched to a gene; V was cut back by 3 bases and J by 2 bases. The chain's CDR3 is CASSMTGSAYEQYF. The CDR3 DNA follows: TGTGCCAGTAGTATGACAGGGTCAGCCTACGAGCAGTACTTC.

This clonotype was counted only a few times. The rearrangement uses TRBV24-1 and TRBJ2-7; D gene ambiguous. Germline lookup yields CDR1 KGHDR and CDR2 SFDVKD. The CDR3 length is 12 residues. V shed 3 bases and J shed 7 bases, with 9 bases lying between them. CDR3: CATSDPPGEQYF. DNA for the CDR3: TGTGCCACCAGTGATCCTCCGGGTGAGCAGTACTTC.

This clonotype was recorded at least ten times. The chain carries TRBV12-3 or TRBV12-4 and TRBJ2-2, with 8 bases aligning to TRBD1. This CDR3 contains 15 residues. J was trimmed by 9 bases and V by 2 bases; bases with no gene match: 8. The CDR3 sequence: CASSLWTGMGRELFF. CDR3 DNA sequence: TGTGCCAGCAGTTTATGGACAGGGATGGGCCGGGAGCTGTTTTTT.

V gene TRBV6-4 combines with J gene TRBJ2-1; D call uncertain. The CDR3 sequence is 13 residues long. Between the trimmed V and J ends, which lost 4 bases and 10 bases, there was a span of 14 bases. CDR1 is MRHNA and CDR2 is SNTAGT in the germline V gene. The CDR3 loop reads CASSAVQVSEQFF. In DNA, the CDR3 is TGTGCCAGCAGTGCGGTCCAAGTCAGCGAGCAGTTCTTC.

V gene TRBV29-1 combines with J gene TRBJ2-7; D could derive from TRBD1 or TRBD2 (5 bases each). The CDR3 is made up of 11 amino acids. Germline assignment: CDR1 SQVTM and CDR2 ANQGSEA. V lost 4 bases, J lost 7 bases, and 11 bases lay in between. The CDR3: CSVGAWGEQYF. The CDR3 DNA follows: TGCAGCGTTGGAGCCTGGGGGGAGCAGTACTTC.

This clonotype was counted a single time. The chain employs TRBV27 and TRBJ2-1, with 11 positions matching TRBD2. V shed 5 bases, J shed 10 bases, and the junction held 10 bases outside the gene matches. The CDR3 is 15 amino acids. CDR1 and CDR2 (germline): MNHEY, SMNVEV (reference sequence). In DNA, the CDR3 is TGTGCCAGCAGTCCAACTAGCGGGAGTTCAGGCGAGCAGTTCTTC. Translation gives CASSPTSGSSGEQFF.

This clonotype has a handful of counts. The gene calls are TRBV3-1 and TRBJ1-6, with TRBD1 identical over 8 bases. This CDR3 has 15 residues. Per the germline V gene, CDR1 is LGHDT and CDR2 is YNNKEL (reference sequence). Trimming removed 5 bases from V and 9 bases from J; junction bases left unmatched: 9. The CDR3: CASSELGQGGSPLHF. In nucleotides, the CDR3 is TGTGCCAGCAGCGAGCTTGGACAGGGCGGTTCACCCCTCCACTTT.

The chain uses TRBV20-1 and TRBJ1-1; no definite D call. The V end was cut by 5 bases, the J end by 1 base, with 17 bases between. The CDR3 extends over 15 amino acids. Germline CDR1 reads DFQATT; CDR2 reads SNEGSKA (reference sequence). The CDR3 DNA reads as TGCAGTGCTCGCAATTCCTTGACTCAGAACACTGAAGCTTTCTTT. The encoded protein is CSARNSLTQNTEAFF.

This rearrangement joins TRBV24-1 to TRBJ2-2, with TRBD2 identical over 13 bases. V dropped 4 bases and J dropped 5; count of bases not matched to a gene: 3. The CDR3 runs to 16 residues. Germline values: CDR1 KGHDR, CDR2 SFDVKD. The CDR3 loop reads CATSETSGRGTGELFF. The CDR3 DNA sequence: TGTGCCACCAGTGAAACTAGCGGGAGGGGGACCGGGGAGCTGTTTTTT.

The chain carries TRBV3-1 and TRBJ1-4; D is ambiguous. The CDR3 extends over 15 amino acids. Germline-derived CDR1 and CDR2 are LGHDT and YNNKEL (reference sequence). Trimming left V 0 bases short and J 8 bases short, with 13 bases between. The DNA for the CDR3 is TGTGCCAGCAGCCAAGATCCCGGGGAGGGAGAAAAACTGTTTTTT. Translated, it gives CASSQDPGEGEKLFF.

This chain uses TRBV5-6 with TRBJ2-6; D call uncertain. CDR1 is SGHDT and CDR2 is YYEEEE in the germline V gene. The V end lost 2 bases, the J end lost 2 bases, and 5 bases lay between the germline ends. The CDR3 spans 14 residues. The CDR3 protein is CASSFRAGANVLTF. In DNA, the CDR3 is TGTGCCAGCAGCTTTCGAGCTGGGGCCAACGTCCTGACTTTC.

The rearrangement links TRBV13 to TRBJ1-2; D may be TRBD1 (5 bases). This CDR3 is 16 amino acids long. The V and J ends lost 5 bases and 4 bases respectively, with 20 bases between them. CDR1 PRHDT and CDR2 FYEKMQ come from the germline V gene (reference sequence). The CDR3 DNA reads as TGTGCCAGCAGCCAGGGCGGGCAGGGACTAATCTATGGCTACACCTTC. Encoded protein: CASSQGGQGLIYGYTF.